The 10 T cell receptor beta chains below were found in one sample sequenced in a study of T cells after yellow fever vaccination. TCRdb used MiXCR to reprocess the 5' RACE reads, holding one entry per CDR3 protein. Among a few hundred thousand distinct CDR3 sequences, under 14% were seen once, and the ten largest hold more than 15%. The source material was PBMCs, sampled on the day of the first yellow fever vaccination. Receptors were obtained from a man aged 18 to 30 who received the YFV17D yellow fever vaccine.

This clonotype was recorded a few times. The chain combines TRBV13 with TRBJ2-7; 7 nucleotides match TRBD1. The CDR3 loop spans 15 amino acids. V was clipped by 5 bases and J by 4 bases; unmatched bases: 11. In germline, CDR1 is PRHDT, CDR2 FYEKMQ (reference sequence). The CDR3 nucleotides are TGTGCCAGCAGCCTAGACAGGGAAGGCCCATACGAGCAGTACTTC. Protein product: CASSLDREGPYEQYF.

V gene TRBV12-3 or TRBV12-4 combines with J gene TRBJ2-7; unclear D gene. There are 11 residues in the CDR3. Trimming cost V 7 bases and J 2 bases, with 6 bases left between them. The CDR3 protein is CASNPPYEQYF. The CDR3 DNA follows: TGTGCCAGCAACCCCCCCTACGAGCAGTACTTC.

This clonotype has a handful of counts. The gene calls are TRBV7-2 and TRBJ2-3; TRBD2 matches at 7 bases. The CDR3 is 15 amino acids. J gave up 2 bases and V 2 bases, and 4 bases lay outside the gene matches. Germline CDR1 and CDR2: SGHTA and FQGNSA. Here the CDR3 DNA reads TGTGCCAGCAGCTTACTCGGGGGGATCACAGATACGCAGTATTTT. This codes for CASSLLGGITDTQYF. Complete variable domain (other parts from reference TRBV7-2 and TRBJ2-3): GAGVSQSPSNKVTEKGKDVELRCDPISGHTALYWYRQSLGQGLEFLIYFQGNSAPDKSGLPSDRFSAERTGGSVSTLTIQRTQQEDSAVYLCASSLLGGITDTQYFGPGTRLTVL.

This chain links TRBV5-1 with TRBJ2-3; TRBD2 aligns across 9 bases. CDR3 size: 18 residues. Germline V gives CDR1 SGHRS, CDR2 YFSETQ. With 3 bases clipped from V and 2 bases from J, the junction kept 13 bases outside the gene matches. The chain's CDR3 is CASSSRLLAGGATDTQYF. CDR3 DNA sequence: TGCGCCAGCAGCTCCCGCCTTCTTGCGGGGGGGGCCACAGATACGCAGTATTTT.

The CDR3 protein is CASSYSITGWETQYF. In DNA, the CDR3 is TGTGCCAGCAGTTACTCGATTACGGGCTGGGAGACCCAGTACTTC. The rearrangement joins TRBV6-2 or TRBV6-3 to TRBJ2-5, with D uncertain. This CDR3 contains 15 residues. Germline CDR1 MNHEY, CDR2 SVGEGT. The V gene lost 0 bases and the J gene lost 5 bases, with 13 bases spanning the gap.

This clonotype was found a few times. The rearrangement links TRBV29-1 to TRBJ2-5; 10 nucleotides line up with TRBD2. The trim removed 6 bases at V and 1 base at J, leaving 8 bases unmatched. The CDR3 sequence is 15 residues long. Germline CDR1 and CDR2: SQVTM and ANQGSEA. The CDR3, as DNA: TGCAGCGTCCCCCCTAGCGGGGGAACCCAAGAGACCCAGTACTTC. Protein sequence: CSVPPSGGTQETQYF.

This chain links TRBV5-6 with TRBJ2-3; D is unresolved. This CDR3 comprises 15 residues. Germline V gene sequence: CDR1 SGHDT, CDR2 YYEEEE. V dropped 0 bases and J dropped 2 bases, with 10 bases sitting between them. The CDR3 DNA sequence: TGTGCCAGCAGCTTGGGGCTACCCTACACAGATACGCAGTATTTT. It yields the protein CASSLGLPYTDTQYF. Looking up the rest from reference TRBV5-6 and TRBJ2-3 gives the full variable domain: DAGVTQSPTHLIKTRGQQVTLRCSPKSGHDTVSWYQQALGQGPQFIFQYYEEEERQRGNFPDRFSGHQFPNYSSELNVNALLLGDSALYLCASSLGLPYTDTQYFGPGTRLTVL.

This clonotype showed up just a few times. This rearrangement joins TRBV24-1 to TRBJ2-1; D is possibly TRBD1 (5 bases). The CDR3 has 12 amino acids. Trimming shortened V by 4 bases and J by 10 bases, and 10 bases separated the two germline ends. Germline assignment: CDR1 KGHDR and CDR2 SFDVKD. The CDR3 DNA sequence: TGTGCCACCAGTGACTATAACAGGGAGCAGTTCTTC. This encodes CATSDYNREQFF.

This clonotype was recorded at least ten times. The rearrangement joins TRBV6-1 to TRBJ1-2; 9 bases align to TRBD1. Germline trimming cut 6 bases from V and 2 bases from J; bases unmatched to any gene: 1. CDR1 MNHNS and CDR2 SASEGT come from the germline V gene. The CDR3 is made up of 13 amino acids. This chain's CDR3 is CASRGQGNYGYTF. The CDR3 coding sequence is TGTGCCAGCAGAGGACAGGGGAACTATGGCTACACCTTC.

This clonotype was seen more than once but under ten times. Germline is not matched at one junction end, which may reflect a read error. The CDR3 bases are TGTGCCAGCAGCTATACTCTGGACAGGGGCGATATACCCTTC. Its protein product is CASSYTLDRGDIPF. The gene calls are TRBV5-6 and TRBJ1-2, with 9 positions matching TRBD1. CDR1 is SGHDT and CDR2 is YYEEEE in the germline V gene. The CDR3 contains 14 residues.